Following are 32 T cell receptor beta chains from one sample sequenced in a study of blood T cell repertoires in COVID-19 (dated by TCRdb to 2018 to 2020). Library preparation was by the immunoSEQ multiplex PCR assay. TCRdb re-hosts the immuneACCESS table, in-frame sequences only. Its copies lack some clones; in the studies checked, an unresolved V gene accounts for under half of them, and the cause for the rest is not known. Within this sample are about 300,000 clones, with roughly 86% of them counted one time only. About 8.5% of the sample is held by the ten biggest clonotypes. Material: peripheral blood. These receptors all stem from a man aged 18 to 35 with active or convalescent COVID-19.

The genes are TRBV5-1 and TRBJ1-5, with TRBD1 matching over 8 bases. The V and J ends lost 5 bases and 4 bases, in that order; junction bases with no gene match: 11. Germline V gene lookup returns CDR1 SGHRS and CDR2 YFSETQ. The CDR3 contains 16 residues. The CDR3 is CASSFTTGVPNQPQHF. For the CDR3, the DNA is TGCGCCAGCAGTTTTACGACAGGGGTCCCGAATCAGCCCCAGCATTTT.

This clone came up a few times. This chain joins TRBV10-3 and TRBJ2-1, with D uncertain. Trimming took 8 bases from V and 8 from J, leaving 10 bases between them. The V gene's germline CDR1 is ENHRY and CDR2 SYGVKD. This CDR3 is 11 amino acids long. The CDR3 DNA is TGTGCCATCGGAGCTCCGGATGAGCAGTTCTTC. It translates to CAIGAPDEQFF.

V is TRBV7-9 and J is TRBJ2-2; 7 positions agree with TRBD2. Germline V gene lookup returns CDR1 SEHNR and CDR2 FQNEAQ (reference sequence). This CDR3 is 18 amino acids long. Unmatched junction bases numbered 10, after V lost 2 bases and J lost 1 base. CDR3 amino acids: CASSLLGRGPENTGELFF. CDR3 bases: TGTGCCAGCAGCTTATTGGGGAGGGGCCCCGAGAACACCGGGGAGCTGTTTTTT.

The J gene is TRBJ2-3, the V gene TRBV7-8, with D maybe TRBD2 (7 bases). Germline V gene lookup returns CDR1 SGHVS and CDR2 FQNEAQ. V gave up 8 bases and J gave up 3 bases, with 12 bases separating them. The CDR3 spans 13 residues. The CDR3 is CASYGGHTDTQYF. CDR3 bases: TGTGCCAGCTACGGGGGGCATACAGATACGCAGTATTTT.

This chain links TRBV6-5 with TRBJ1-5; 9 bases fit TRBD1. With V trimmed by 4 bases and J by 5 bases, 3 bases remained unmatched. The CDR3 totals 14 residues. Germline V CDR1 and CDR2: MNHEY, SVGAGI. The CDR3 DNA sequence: TGTGCCAGCAGTTTTAGACAGGGGGATCAGCCCCAGCATTTT. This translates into CASSFRQGDQPQHF.

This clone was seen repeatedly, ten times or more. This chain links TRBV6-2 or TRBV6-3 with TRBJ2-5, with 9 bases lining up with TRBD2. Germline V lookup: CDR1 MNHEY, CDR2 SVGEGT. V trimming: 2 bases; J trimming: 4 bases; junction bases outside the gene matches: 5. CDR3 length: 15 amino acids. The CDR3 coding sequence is TGTGCCAGCAGTTACCAAAGCGGGGGGACAGAGACCCAGTACTTC. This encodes CASSYQSGGTETQYF.

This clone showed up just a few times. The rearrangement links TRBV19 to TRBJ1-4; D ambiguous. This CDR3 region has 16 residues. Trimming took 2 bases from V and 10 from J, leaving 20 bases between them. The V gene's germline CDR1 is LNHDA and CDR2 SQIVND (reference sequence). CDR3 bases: TGTGCCAGTAGTATAATGGCGTCCGTCGTCCCGGGAAAACTGTTTTTT. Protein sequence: CASSIMASVVPGKLFF.

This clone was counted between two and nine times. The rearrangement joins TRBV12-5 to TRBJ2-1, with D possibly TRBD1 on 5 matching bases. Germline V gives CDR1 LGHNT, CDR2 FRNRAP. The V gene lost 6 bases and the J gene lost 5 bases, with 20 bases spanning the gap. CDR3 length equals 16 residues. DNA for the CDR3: TGTGCTAGTGGGAATGGGGCTCCCCCACAAAACAATGAGCAGTTCTTC. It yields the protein CASGNGAPPQNNEQFF.

CDR3 nucleotide sequence: TGTGCCAGCAGCGTTGGACAGGGGGCTGATACGCAGTATTTT. Translated: CASSVGQGADTQYF. J is TRBJ2-3 and V is TRBV9; 11 bases are a match to TRBD1. CDR3 size: 14 residues. The V gene end was trimmed by 2 bases and the J gene end by 6 bases; junction bases not matched to a gene: 2. Germline V gives CDR1 SGDLS, CDR2 YYNGEE.

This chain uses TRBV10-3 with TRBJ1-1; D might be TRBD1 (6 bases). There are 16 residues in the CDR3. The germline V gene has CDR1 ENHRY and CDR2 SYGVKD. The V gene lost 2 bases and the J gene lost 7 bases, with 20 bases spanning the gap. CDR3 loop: CAISEGVGGRGNEAFF. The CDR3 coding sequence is TGTGCCATCAGTGAGGGGGTCGGGGGGCGCGGTAATGAAGCTTTCTTT.

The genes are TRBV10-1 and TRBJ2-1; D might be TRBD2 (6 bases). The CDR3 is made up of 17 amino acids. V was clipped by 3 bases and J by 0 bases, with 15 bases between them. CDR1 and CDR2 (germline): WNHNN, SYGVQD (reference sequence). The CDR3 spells CASSDRIAASSYNEQFF. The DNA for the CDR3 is TGCGCCAGCAGTGACCGGATAGCGGCCAGCTCCTACAATGAGCAGTTCTTC.

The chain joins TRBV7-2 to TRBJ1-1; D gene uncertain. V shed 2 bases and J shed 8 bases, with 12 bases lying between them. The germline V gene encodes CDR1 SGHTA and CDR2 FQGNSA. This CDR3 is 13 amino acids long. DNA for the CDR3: TGTGCCAGCAGCTTAACGGGTACTTCCGAAGCTTTCTTT. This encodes CASSLTGTSEAFF.

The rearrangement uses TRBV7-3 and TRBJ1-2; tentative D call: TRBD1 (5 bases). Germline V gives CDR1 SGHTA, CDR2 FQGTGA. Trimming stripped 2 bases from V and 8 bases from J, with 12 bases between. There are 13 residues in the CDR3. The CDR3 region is CASSLFGGDGYTF. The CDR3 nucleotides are TGTGCCAGCAGCTTATTCGGCGGGGACGGCTACACCTTC.

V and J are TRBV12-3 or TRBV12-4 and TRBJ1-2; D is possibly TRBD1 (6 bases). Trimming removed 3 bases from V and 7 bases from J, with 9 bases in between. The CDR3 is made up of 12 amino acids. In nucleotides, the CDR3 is TGTGCCAGCAGTTTTCGGGGGGCTGGCTACACCTTC. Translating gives CASSFRGAGYTF.

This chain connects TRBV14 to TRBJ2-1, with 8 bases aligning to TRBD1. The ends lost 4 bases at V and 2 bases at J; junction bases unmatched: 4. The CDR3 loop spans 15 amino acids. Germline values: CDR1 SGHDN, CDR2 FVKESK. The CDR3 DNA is TGTGCCAGCAGCCTCGGGACAGGCCCCTACAATGAGCAGTTCTTC. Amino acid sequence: CASSLGTGPYNEQFF.

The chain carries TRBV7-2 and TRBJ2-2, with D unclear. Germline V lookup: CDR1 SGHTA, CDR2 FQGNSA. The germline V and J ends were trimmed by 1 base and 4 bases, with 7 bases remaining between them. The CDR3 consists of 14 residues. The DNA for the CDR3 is TGTGCCAGCAGCTTAGACATGATCACCGGGGAGCTGTTTTTT. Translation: CASSLDMITGELFF. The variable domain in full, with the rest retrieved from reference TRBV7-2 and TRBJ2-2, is GAGVSQSPSNKVTEKGKDVELRCDPISGHTALYWYRQSLGQGLEFLIYFQGNSAPDKSGLPSDRFSAERTGGSVSTLTIQRTQQEDSAVYLCASSLDMITGELFFGEGSRLTVL.

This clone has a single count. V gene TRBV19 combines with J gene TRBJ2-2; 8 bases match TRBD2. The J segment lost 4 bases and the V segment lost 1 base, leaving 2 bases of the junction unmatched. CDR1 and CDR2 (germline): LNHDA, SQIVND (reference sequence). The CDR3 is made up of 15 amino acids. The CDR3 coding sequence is TGTGCCAGTAGTATAGCGGGGGGGCCCACCGGGGAGCTGTTTTTT. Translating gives CASSIAGGPTGELFF.

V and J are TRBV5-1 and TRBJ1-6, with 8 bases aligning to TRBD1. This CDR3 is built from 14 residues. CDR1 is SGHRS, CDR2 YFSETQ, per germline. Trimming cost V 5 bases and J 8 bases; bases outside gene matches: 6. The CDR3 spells CASRATGDHSPLHF. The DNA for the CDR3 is TGCGCCAGCAGGGCGACAGGGGATCATTCACCCCTCCACTTT.

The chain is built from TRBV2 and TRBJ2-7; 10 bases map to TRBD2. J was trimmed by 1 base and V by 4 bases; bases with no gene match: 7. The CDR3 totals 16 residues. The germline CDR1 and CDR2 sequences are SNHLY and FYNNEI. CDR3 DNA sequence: TGTGCCAGCAGTGCCCAACTAGCGGGGAGATCCTACGAGCAGTACTTC. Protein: CASSAQLAGRSYEQYF.

The CDR3 reads CASSEVGGLAKNIQYF. CDR3 DNA sequence: TGTGCCAGCAGTGAAGTTGGCGGTTTAGCCAAAAACATTCAGTACTTC. The rearrangement uses TRBV2 and TRBJ2-4; D gene ambiguous. The CDR3 length is 16 residues. V lost 1 base to trimming and J lost 0 bases, with 10 bases between them. CDR1 is SNHLY and CDR2 is FYNNEI in the germline V gene.

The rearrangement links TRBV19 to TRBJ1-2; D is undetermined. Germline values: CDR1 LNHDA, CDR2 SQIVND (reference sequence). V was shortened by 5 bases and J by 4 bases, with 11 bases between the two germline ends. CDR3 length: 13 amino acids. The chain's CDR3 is CASSARSSYGYTF. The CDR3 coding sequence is TGTGCCAGTAGTGCGAGGTCCTCCTATGGCTACACCTTC.

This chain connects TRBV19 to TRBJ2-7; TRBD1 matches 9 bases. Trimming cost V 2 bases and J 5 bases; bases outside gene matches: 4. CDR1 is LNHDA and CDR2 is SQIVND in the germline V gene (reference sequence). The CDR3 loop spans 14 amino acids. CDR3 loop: CASSIWDRAHEQYF. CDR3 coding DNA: TGTGCCAGTAGTATATGGGACAGGGCTCACGAGCAGTACTTC.

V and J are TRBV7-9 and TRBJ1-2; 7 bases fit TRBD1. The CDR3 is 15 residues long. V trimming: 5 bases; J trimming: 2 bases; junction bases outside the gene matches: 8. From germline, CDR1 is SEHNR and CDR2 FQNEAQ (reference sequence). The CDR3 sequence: CASSGWPGQNYGYTF. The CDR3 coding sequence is TGTGCCAGCAGCGGGTGGCCGGGACAGAACTATGGCTACACCTTC.

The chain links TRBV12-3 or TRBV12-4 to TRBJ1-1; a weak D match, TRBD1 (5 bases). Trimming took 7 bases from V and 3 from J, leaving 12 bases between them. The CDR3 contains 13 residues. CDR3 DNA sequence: TGTGCCAGCAACACGGGGGTATACACTGAAGCTTTCTTT. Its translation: CASNTGVYTEAFF.

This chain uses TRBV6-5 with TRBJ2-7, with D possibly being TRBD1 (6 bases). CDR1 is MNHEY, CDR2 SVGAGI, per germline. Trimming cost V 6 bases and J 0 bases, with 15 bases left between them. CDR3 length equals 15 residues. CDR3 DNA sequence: TGTGCCAGCAGGCCTACAGGGTCCCCCTCCTACGAGCAGTACTTC. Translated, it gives CASRPTGSPSYEQYF.

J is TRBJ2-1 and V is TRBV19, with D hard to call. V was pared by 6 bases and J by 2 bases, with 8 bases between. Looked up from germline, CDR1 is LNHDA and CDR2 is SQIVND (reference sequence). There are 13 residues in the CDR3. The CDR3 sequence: CASSLSTYNEQFF. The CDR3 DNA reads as TGTGCCAGTAGCCTTAGCACCTACAATGAGCAGTTCTTC.

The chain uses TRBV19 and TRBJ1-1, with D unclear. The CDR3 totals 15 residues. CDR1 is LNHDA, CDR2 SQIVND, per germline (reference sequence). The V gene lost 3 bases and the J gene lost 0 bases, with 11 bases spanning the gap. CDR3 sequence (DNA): TGTGCCAGTAGTATCGGTGGGAGGATGAACACTGAAGCTTTCTTT. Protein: CASSIGGRMNTEAFF.

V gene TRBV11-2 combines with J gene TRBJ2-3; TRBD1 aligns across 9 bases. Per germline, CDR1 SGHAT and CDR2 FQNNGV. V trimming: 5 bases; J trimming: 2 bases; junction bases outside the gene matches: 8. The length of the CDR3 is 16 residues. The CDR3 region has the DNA TGTGCCAGCAGCAACCGACAGGGGGGGGACACAGATACGCAGTATTTT. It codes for CASSNRQGGDTDTQYF.

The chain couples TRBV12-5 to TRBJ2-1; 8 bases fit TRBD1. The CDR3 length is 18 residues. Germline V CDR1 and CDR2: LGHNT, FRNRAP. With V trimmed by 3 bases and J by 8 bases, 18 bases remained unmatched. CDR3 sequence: CASGFLPLLDRDLYEQFF. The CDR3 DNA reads TGTGCTAGTGGTTTCCTCCCCCTGCTGGACAGGGATCTTTATGAGCAGTTCTTC.

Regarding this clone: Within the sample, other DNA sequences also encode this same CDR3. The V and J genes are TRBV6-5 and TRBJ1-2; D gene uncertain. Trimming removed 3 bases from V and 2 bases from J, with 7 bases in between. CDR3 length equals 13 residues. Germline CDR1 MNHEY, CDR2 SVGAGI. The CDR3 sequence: CASSYAANYGYTF. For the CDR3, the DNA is TGTGCCAGCAGTTATGCGGCGAACTATGGCTACACCTTC.

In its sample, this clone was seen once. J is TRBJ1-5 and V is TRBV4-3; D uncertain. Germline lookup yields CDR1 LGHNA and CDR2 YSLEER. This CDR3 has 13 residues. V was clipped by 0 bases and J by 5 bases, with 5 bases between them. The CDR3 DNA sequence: TGCGCCAGCAGCCAAGAGAGAGATCAGCCCCAGCATTTT. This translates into CASSQERDQPQHF.

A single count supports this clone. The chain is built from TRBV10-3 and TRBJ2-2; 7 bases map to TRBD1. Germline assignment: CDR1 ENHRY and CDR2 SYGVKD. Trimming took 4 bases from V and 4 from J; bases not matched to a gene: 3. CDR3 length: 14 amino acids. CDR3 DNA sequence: TGTGCCATCAGTGCGACAGGGAGCACCGGGGAGCTGTTTTTT. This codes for CAISATGSTGELFF.